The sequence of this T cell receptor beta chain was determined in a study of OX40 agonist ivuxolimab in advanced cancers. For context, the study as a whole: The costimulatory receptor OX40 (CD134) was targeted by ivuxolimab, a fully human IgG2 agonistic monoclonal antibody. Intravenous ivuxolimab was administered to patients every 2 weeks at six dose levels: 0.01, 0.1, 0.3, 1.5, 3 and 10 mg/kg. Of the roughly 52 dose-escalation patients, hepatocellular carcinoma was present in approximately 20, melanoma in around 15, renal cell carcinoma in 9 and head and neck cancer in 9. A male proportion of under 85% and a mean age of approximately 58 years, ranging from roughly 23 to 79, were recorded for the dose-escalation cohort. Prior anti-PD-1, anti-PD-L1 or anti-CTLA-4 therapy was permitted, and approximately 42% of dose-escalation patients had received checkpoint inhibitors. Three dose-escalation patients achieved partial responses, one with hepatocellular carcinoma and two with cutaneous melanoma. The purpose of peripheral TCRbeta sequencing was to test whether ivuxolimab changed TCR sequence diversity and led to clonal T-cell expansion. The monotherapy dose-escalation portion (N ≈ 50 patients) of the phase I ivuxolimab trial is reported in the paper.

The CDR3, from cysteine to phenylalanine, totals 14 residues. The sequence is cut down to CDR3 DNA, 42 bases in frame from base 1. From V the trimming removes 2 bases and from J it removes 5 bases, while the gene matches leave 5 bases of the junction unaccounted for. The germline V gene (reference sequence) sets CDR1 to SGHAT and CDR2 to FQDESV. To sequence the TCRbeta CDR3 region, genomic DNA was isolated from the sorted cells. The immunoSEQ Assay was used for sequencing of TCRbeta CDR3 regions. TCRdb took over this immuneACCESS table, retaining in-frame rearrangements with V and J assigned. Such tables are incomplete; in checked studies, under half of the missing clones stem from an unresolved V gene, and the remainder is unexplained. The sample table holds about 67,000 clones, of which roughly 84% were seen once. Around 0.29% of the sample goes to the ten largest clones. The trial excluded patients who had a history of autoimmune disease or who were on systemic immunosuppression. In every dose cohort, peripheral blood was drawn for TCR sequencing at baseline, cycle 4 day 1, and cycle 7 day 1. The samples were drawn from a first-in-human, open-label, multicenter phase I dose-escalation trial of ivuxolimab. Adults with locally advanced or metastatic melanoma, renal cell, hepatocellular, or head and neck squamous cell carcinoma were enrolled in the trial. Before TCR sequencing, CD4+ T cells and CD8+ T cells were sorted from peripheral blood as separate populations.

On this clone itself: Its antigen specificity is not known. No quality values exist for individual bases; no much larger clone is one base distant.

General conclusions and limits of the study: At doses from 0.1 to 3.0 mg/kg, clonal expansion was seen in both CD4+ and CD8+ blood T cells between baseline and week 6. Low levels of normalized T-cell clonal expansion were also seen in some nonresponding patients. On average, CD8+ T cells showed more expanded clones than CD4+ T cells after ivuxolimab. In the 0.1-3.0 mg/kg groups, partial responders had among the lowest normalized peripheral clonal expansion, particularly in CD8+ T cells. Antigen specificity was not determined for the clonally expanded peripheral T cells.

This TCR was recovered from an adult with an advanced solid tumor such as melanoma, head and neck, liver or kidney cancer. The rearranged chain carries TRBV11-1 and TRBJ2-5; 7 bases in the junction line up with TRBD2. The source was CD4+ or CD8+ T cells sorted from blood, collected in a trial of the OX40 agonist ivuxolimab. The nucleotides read TGTGCCAGCAGCTTAAGTGACGGGGGGGAGACCCAGTACTTC. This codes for CASSLSDGGETQYF.